This T cell receptor (beta chain) derives from a study of blood T cell repertoires in COVID-19 (dated by TCRdb to the early 2020s). Looking at the study overall: Collaborator samples came from the United States, Italy and Spain and covered acute and convalescent phases of COVID-19. Where HLA class I and class II types were available, the types were taken from metadata supplied by the sample provider, not from assay-based typing. A freely available public database, intended as a resource for researchers studying the immune response to SARS-CoV-2, is where the repertoires were released. A de-identified subject ID, COVID-19 status, age in years and sex were almost always included in the sample metadata. The prospective study material was composed of cDNA or gDNA derived from T cells, B-cell-depleted T cells, or PBMCs. The dataset comprised deeply sampled blood TCRbeta repertoires from subjects exposed to, actively infected with, or recovered from COVID-19. The samples were drawn from the first 160 participants of the ongoing ImmuneRACE study and from more than 1,000 subjects provided by 6 global collaborators. General conclusions and limits of the study: How much clinical and demographic metadata was included differed by source and by participant, and the metadata was provided uncurated.

Trimming removed 6 bases from V and 6 bases from J; the gene matches leave 8 bases unexplained. The CDR3 covers 15 residues, taking in both the cysteine and the phenylalanine. Of the read, only the CDR3 DNA is kept; its 45 bases are in frame from base 1. For CDR1 and CDR2, the germline V gene lists ENHRY and SYGVKD. Enrolling through a virtual design, the prospective study's participants ranged in age from roughly 18 to 90 years and lived across 24 United States geographic areas. To assign participants to cohorts, the prospective study relied on clinical history that participants themselves reported in a screening survey and a study questionnaire. Recovered participants in ImmuneRACE Cohort 3 were defined as having two consecutive negative NP/OP PCR tests, clearance from a healthcare professional, or resolution of symptoms. Mobile phlebotomists in the prospective study collected whole blood, serum and a nasopharyngeal or oropharyngeal swab from every participant. Participants in the prospective study had the option to provide additional blood draws and questionnaires over a 2-month period. Before DNA extraction, blood samples from the prospective study were shipped at room temperature or frozen.

TCRbeta CDR3 regions were amplified from genomic DNA using the immunoSEQ Assay, a bias-controlled multiplex PCR. Per the original workflow: Nucleated cell counts per sample were estimated from amplification of reference gene primers within the assay. Sequence reads were collapsed and filtered to measure the absolute abundance of every unique TCRbeta CDR3 rearrangement. Productive Simpson clonality was computed per sample as the square root of Simpson's diversity index over productive rearrangements. Imported from immuneACCESS, the table was reduced by TCRdb to in-frame sequences with V and J called. These copies leave out some clones; in studies compared against another copy, an unresolved V gene accounts for under half, and the cause of the remainder is not known. The V and J calls and clone size come from that table; D and trimming were worked out from the DNA. The sample table shows nearly 400,000 clones, and roughly 86% are seen once. The ten largest clones add up to 1.5% to 2% of the sample.

This clone was seen only once. It lacks a known antigen. Qualities for individual bases were not recorded, and no much larger clone is one base off. The chain employs TRBV10-3 and TRBJ1-6, with 7 middle bases fitting TRBD1. The receptor comes from a woman in her twenties or thirties who had recovered from COVID-19. Sequencing used PBMCs or T cells enriched from blood (not recorded which). CDR3 loop: CAIRDMGQSNSPLHF. In nucleotide form, the sequence is TGTGCCATCAGGGACATGGGACAGTCTAATTCACCCCTCCACTTT.